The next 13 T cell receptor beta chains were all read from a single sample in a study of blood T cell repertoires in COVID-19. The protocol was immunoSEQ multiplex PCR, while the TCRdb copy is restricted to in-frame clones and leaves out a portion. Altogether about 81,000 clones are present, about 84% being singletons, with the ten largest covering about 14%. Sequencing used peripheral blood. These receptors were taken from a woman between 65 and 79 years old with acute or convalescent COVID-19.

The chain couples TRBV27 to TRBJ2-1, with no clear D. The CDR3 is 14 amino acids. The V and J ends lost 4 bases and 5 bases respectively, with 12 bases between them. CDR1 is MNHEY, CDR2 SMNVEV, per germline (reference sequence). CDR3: CASSSLPENNEQFF. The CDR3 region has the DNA TGTGCCAGCAGTTCTTTACCGGAGAACAATGAGCAGTTCTTC.

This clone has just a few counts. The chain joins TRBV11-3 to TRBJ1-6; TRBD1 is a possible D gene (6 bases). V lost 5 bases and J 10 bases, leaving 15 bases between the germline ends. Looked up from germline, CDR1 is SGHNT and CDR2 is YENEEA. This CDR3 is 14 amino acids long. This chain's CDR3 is CASSLTGSRSPLHF. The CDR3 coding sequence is TGTGCCAGCAGCCTGACAGGATCCAGGTCACCCCTCCACTTT.

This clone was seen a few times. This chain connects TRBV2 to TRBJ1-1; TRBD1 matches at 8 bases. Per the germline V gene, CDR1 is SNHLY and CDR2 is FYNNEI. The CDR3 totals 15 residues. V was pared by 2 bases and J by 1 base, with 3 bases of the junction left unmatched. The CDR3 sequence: CASSEHDRGNTEAFF. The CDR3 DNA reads TGTGCCAGCAGTGAACATGACAGGGGGAACACTGAAGCTTTCTTT.

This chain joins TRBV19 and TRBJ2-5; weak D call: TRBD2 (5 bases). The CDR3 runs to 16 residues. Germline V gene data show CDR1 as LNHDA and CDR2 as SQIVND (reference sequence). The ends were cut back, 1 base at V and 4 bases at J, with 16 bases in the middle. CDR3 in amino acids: CASSIVNRGMGETQYF. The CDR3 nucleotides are TGTGCCAGTAGTATAGTAAATCGGGGTATGGGAGAGACCCAGTACTTC.

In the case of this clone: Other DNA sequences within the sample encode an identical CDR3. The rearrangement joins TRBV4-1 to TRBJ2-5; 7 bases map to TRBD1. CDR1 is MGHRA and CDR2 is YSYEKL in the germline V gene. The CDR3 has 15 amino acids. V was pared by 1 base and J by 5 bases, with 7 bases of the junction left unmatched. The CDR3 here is CASSQGTGERETQYF. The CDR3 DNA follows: TGCGCCAGCAGCCAAGGGACAGGCGAGCGGGAGACCCAGTACTTC.

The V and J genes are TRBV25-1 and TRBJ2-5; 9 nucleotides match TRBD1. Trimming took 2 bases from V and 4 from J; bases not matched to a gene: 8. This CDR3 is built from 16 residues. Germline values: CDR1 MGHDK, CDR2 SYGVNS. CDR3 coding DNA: TGTGCCAGCAGTGAACGAGGACAGGGGTTCCGAGAGACCCAGTACTTC. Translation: CASSERGQGFRETQYF. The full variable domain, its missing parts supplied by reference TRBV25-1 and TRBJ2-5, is EADIYQTPRYLVIGTGKKITLECSQTMGHDKMYWYQQDPGMELHLIHYSYGVNSTEKGDLSSESTVSRIRTEHFPLTLESARPSHTSQYLCASSERGQGFRETQYFGPGTRLLVL.

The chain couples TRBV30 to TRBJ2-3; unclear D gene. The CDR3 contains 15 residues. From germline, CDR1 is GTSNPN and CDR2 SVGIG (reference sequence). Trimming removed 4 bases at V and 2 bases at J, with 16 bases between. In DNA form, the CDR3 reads TGTGCCTGGACCACCGCCCTCCAGGCCACAGATACGCAGTATTTT. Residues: CAWTTALQATDTQYF.

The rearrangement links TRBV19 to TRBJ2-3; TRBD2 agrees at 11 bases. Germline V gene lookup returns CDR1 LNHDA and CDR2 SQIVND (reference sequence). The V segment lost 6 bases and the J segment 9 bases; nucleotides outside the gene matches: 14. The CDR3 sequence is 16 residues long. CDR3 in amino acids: CASSPGLAEEGRTQYF. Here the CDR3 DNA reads TGTGCCAGTAGCCCGGGACTAGCGGAAGAGGGGCGGACGCAGTATTTT.

Here the CDR3 DNA reads TGTGCCAGCAGCTTGAAGTTCGTACAGGGGGCGCATGGCTACACCTTC. As protein: CASSLKFVQGAHGYTF. The chain links TRBV5-8 to TRBJ1-2; TRBD1 matches 9 bases. There are 16 residues in the CDR3. The V and J ends lost 1 base and 6 bases, in that order; junction bases with no gene match: 10. Germline values: CDR1 SGHTS, CDR2 YDEGEE. Drawing the rest from reference TRBV5-8 and TRBJ1-2, the complete variable domain is EAGVTQSPTHLIKTRGQQATLRCSPISGHTSVYWYQQALGLGLQFLLWYDEGEERNRGNFPPRFSGRQFPNYSSELNVNALELEDSALYLCASSLKFVQGAHGYTFGSGTRLTVV.

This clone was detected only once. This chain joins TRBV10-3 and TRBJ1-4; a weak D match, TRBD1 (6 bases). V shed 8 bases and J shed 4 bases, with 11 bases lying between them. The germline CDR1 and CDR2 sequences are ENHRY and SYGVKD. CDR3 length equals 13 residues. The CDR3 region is CAIGQSGNEKLFF. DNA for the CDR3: TGTGCCATCGGACAGTCGGGTAATGAAAAACTGTTTTTT.

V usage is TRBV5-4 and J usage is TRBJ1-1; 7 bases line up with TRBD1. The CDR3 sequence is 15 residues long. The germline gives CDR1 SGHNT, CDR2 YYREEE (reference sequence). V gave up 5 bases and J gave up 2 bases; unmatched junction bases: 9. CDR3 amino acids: CASSPRQGSNTEAFF. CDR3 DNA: TGTGCCAGCAGTCCTCGACAGGGAAGTAACACTGAAGCTTTCTTT.

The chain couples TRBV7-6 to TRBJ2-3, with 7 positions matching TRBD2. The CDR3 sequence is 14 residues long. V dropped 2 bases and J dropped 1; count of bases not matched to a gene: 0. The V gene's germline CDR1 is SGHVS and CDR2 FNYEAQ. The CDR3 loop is CASSLRGGTDTQYF. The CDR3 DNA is TGTGCCAGCAGCTTACGGGGGGGCACAGATACGCAGTATTTT.

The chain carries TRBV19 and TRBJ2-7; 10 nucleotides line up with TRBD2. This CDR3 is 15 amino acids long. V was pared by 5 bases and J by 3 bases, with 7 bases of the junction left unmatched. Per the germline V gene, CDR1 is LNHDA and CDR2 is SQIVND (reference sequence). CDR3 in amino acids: CASSPHLAGVYEQYV. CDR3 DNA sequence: TGTGCCAGTAGTCCCCATCTAGCGGGAGTCTACGAGCAGTACGTC.